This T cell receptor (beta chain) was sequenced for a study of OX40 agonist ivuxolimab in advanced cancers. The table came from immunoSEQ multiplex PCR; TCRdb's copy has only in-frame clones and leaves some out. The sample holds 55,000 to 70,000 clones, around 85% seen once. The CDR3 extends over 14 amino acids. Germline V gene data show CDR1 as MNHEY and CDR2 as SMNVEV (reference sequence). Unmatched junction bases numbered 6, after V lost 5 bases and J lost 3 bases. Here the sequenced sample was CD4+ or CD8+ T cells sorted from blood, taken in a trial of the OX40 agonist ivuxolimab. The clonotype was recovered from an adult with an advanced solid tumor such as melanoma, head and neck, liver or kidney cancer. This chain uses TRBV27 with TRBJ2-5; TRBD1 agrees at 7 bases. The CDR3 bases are TGTGCCAGCAGTCCTACAGGGGCGGAAGAGACCCAGTACTTC. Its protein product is CASSPTGAEETQYF.